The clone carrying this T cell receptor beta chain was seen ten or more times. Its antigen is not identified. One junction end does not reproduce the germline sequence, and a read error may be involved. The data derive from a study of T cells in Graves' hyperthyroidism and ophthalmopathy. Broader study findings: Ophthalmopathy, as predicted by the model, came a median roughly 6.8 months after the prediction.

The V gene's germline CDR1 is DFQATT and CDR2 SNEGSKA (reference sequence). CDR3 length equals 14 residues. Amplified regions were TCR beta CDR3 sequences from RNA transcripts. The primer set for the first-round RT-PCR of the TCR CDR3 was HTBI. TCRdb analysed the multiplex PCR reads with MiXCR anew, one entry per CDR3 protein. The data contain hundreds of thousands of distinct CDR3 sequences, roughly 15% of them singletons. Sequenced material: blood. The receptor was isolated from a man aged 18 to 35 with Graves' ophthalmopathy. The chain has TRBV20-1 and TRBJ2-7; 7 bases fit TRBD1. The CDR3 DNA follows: TGCAGTGCCAGAGCCGGACAGGCCTCCTACGAGCAGTACTTC. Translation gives CSARAGQASYEQYF.